These 18 T cell receptor beta chains originate from one sample sequenced in a study of CD8+ T cells in alopecia areata. Regarding treatment: oral pan-JAK inhibitor, 5-10 mg twice daily. cDNA prepared by RNA extraction and subsequent reverse transcription served as the template for sequencing. The data were produced by immunoSEQ multiplex PCR, yet TCRdb's version contains in-frame clones alone and is incomplete. The top ten hold more than 25% of the sample, which has some 100,000 clones, 58% seen once. Sequencing used CD8+ T cells sorted from blood, obtained at week 4, from a patient treated with tofacitinib. The receptors shown here come from a human donor with alopecia areata.

The chain uses TRBV5-1 and TRBJ1-1; D ambiguous. Germline V gene lookup returns CDR1 SGHRS and CDR2 YFSETQ. This CDR3 is built from 14 residues. Trimming left V 1 base short and J 1 base short, with 8 bases between. The CDR3 DNA reads as TGCGCCAGCAGCTTGTATCTCAGGAACACTGAAGCTTTCTTT. Residues: CASSLYLRNTEAFF. The full variable domain, its missing parts supplied by reference TRBV5-1 and TRBJ1-1, is KAGVTQTPRYLIKTRGQQVTLSCSPISGHRSVSWYQQTPGQGLQFLFEYFSETQRNKGNFPGRFSGRQFSNSRSEMNVSTLELGDSALYLCASSLYLRNTEAFFGQGTRLTVV.

This chain joins TRBV2 and TRBJ2-7; TRBD1 matches at 10 bases. The CDR3 covers 12 residues. The V gene end was trimmed by 10 bases and the J gene end by 5 bases; junction bases not matched to a gene: 5. In germline, CDR1 is SNHLY, CDR2 FYNNEI. The CDR3 spells CATRDRGHEQYF. CDR3 DNA: TGTGCCACCCGGGACAGGGGCCACGAGCAGTACTTC.

On this clone: Compared with germline, one end of the junction differs, possibly owing to a read error. DNA of the CDR3: TGTGCCTGGAGTGTAGACGGTGTGGCCGCACGTGGGTTC. This translates into CAWSVDGVAARGF. The rearrangement uses TRBV30 and TRBJ2-4; D gene unclear. This CDR3 spans 13 amino acids. Per germline, CDR1 GTSNPN and CDR2 SVGIG (reference sequence). Filled out from reference TRBV30 and TRBJ2-4, the complete variable domain reads SQTIHQWPATLVQPVGSPLSLECTVEGTSNPNLYWYRQAAGRGLQLLFYSVGIGQISSEVPQNLSASRPQDRQFILSSKKLLLSDSGFYLCAWSVDGVAARGFGAGTRLSVL.

The rearrangement joins TRBV7-2 to TRBJ2-1, with D possibly being TRBD1 (6 bases). The germline gives CDR1 SGHTA, CDR2 FQGNSA. V was trimmed by 4 bases and J by 2 bases, leaving 12 bases between them. The CDR3 is 15 amino acids. The CDR3 sequence: CASSSARGAYNEQFF. DNA of the CDR3: TGTGCCAGCAGCTCGGCCAGGGGCGCCTACAATGAGCAGTTCTTC.

This clone has a single count. The V gene is TRBV27, the J gene TRBJ2-7; 16 bases agree with TRBD2. This CDR3 has 18 amino acids. Germline lookup yields CDR1 MNHEY and CDR2 SMNVEV (reference sequence). Trimming removed 5 bases from V and 4 bases from J; junction bases left unmatched: 11. This CDR3 reads CASSQETPGLAGGYEQYF. The CDR3 DNA reads TGTGCCAGCAGTCAAGAGACACCGGGACTAGCGGGGGGGTACGAGCAGTACTTC.

V gene TRBV27 combines with J gene TRBJ2-5; the D gene is possibly TRBD1 (5 bases). CDR3 length: 15 amino acids. V dropped 2 bases and J dropped 2 bases, with 12 bases sitting between them. Germline V gives CDR1 MNHEY, CDR2 SMNVEV (reference sequence). CDR3 protein: CASSLGASSQETQYF. The CDR3 coding sequence is TGTGCCAGCAGTTTAGGGGCCAGCTCTCAAGAGACCCAGTACTTC.

This clone was detected only a few times. This chain connects TRBV29-1 to TRBJ2-1; a weak D match, TRBD2 (6 bases). CDR1 and CDR2 from the germline V gene are SQVTM and ANQGSEA. This CDR3 contains 14 residues. The V gene lost 5 bases and the J gene lost 0 bases, with 11 bases spanning the gap. The CDR3 DNA follows: TGCAGCGTTTGGGCGGGGCGCTCCTACAATGAGCAGTTCTTC. Amino acids: CSVWAGRSYNEQFF.

There are a few counts of this clone. The rearrangement joins TRBV6-4 to TRBJ2-1; D call uncertain. Germline V CDR1 and CDR2: MRHNA, SNTAGT. The CDR3 consists of 13 residues. Trimming shortened V by 3 bases and J by 4 bases, and 7 bases separated the two germline ends. CDR3: CASSDGPYNEQFF. The CDR3, as DNA: TGTGCCAGCAGTGATGGGCCGTACAATGAGCAGTTCTTC.

The J gene is TRBJ1-5, the V gene TRBV7-2; D is undetermined. The germline V gene encodes CDR1 SGHTA and CDR2 FQGNSA. This CDR3 region has 19 residues. V was pared by 1 base and J by 0 bases, with 19 bases between. The CDR3 sequence is CASSLGWAGTQLSNQPQHF. Here the CDR3 DNA reads TGTGCCAGCAGCTTAGGTTGGGCGGGAACACAGCTTAGCAATCAGCCCCAGCATTTT.

The V call is TRBV2, the J call TRBJ1-5; 11 bases align to TRBD1. CDR1 SNHLY and CDR2 FYNNEI come from the germline V gene. Trimming took 6 bases from V and 6 from J; bases not matched to a gene: 7. The CDR3 sequence is 15 residues long. The CDR3, as DNA: TGTGCCAGCAGGGCGGGACAGGGGGTTCGTCAGCCCCAGCATTTT. As protein: CASRAGQGVRQPQHF.

As to this clone: Other DNA sequences in the sample encode the same CDR3. The rearrangement links TRBV30 to TRBJ2-7; TRBD1 might be the D (6 bases). CDR3 length equals 11 residues. The germline gives CDR1 GTSNPN, CDR2 SVGIG (reference sequence). The germline V and J ends were trimmed by 3 bases and 4 bases, with 7 bases remaining between them. CDR3 protein: CAWSTGYEQYF. CDR3 nucleotides: TGTGCCTGGAGCACAGGGTACGAGCAGTACTTC.

This clone has just a few counts. At the DNA level, this CDR3 is encoded by other sequences in the same sample as well. V is TRBV29-1 and J is TRBJ2-5; D perhaps matches TRBD1 (6 bases). The ends were cut back, 1 base at V and 3 bases at J, with 6 bases in the middle. The CDR3 runs to 12 residues. Germline lookup yields CDR1 SQVTM and CDR2 ANQGSEA. The CDR3 bases are TGCAGCGTTGAAGGACAGGAAGAGACCCAGTACTTC. This gives the protein CSVEGQEETQYF. Full variable domain (outside the CDR3, taken from reference TRBV29-1 and TRBJ2-5): SAVISQKPSRDICQRGTSLTIQCQVDSQVTMMFWYRQQPGQSLTLIATANQGSEATYESGFVIDKFPISRPNLTFSTLTVSNMSPEDSSIYLCSVEGQEETQYFGPGTRLLVL.

The rearrangement joins TRBV29-1 to TRBJ2-7; D not resolved. The V end was cut by 5 bases, the J end by 1 base, with 9 bases between. There are 12 residues in the CDR3. Germline values: CDR1 SQVTM, CDR2 ANQGSEA. The CDR3 region is CSVCTPSYEQYF. The CDR3 nucleotides read TGCAGCGTTTGTACACCGTCCTACGAGCAGTACTTC.

This clone was detected a few times. The rearrangement uses TRBV11-2 and TRBJ2-1; D is unresolved. CDR1 and CDR2 (germline): SGHAT, FQNNGV. The V end was cut by 8 bases, the J end by 4 bases, with 12 bases between. CDR3 length: 13 residues. The CDR3 DNA reads TGTGCCAGCTTAAGGGTTGGTTACAATGAGCAGTTCTTC. Encoded protein: CASLRVGYNEQFF.

This clone was observed a handful of times. This chain uses TRBV25-1 with TRBJ1-2; D not certain. The V gene lost 1 base and the J gene lost 8 bases, with 8 bases spanning the gap. This CDR3 is 12 amino acids long. Germline-derived CDR1 and CDR2 are MGHDK and SYGVNS. The CDR3 here is CASSEFGGGYTF. The DNA of the CDR3 is TGTGCCAGCAGTGAATTTGGTGGAGGCTACACCTTC.

The chain couples TRBV5-1 to TRBJ2-5; D is unclear. CDR3 size: 13 residues. V lost 1 base to trimming and J lost 2 bases, with 6 bases between them. The germline V gene has CDR1 SGHRS and CDR2 YFSETQ. The CDR3 nucleotides read TGCGCCAGCAGCTTGTTCGTGCAAGAGACCCAGTACTTC. Protein sequence: CASSLFVQETQYF.

This rearrangement joins TRBV30 to TRBJ2-2, with D uncertain. CDR1 is GTSNPN and CDR2 is SVGIG in the germline V gene (reference sequence). The CDR3 spans 12 residues. V lost 2 bases and J lost 0, with 1 base in between. As DNA, the CDR3 is TGTGCCTGGAGTACGAACACCGGGGAGCTGTTTTTT. It yields the protein CAWSTNTGELFF.

V and J are TRBV30 and TRBJ1-5, with D perhaps matching TRBD1 (6 bases). Germline lookup yields CDR1 GTSNPN and CDR2 SVGIG (reference sequence). V shed 0 bases and J shed 5 bases, with 11 bases lying between them. This CDR3 region has 14 residues. This chain's CDR3 is CAWSVYTGHQPQHF. DNA of the CDR3: TGTGCCTGGAGTGTATATACAGGGCATCAGCCCCAGCATTTT. The full variable domain, with the rest looked up from reference TRBV30 and TRBJ1-5, is SQTIHQWPATLVQPVGSPLSLECTVEGTSNPNLYWYRQAAGRGLQLLFYSVGIGQISSEVPQNLSASRPQDRQFILSSKKLLLSDSGFYLCAWSVYTGHQPQHFGDGTRLSIL.